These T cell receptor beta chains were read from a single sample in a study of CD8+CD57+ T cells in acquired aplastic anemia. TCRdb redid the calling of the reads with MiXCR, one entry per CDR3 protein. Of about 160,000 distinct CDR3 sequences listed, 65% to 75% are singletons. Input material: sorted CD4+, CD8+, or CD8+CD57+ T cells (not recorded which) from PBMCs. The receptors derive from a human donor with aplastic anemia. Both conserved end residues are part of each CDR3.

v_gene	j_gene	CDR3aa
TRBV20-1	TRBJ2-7	CSAGGQSSYEQYF
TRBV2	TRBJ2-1	CASSRDRENEQFF
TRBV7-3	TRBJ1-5	CASSQGAGGGNEHF
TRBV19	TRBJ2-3	CASSGDTSDTQYF
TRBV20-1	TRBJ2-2	CSASRQDPNTGELFF
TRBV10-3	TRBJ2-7	CAISATSGGYEQYF
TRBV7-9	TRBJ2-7	CASSFFEETYEQYF
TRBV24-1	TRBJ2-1	CATSGDRAMNEQFF
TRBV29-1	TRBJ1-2	CSVVTGTGYGYTF
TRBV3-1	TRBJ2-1	CASSQDAHRGQQFF
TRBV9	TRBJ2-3	CASSGPGTGTDTQYF
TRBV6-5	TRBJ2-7	CASSSLDRGVDEQYF
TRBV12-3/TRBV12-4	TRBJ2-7	CASSPGLASYEQYF
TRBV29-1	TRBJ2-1	CSVEIGDSSNEQFF
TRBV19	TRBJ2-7	CASRKTGLGYEQYF
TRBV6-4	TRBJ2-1	CASSDGRGVEQFF
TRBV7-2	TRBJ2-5	CASSPDRGRETQYF
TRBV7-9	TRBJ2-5	CAIRRWEQETQYF
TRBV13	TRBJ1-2	CASSLLGAGDGYTF
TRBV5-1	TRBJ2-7	CASSLLGPEQYF
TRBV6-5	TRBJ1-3	CASSEQTEISGNTIYF
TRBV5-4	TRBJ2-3	CASSSDRADTQYF
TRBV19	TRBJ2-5	CASSGDRTSGTTRGETQYF